These 30 T cell receptor beta chains were all obtained from the same sample, sequenced in a study of T cell responses to AZD1222 COVID-19 vaccine. TCRdb keeps only in-frame clones here, not all; method: immunoSEQ multiplex PCR. The data show about 120,000 clones, 92% seen once. This sample comprised peripheral blood, obtained on day 0 of AZD1222 vaccination. Receptors were obtained from an adult in good health.

The genes are TRBV15 and TRBJ1-5; no clear D gene. CDR3 length: 14 residues. Germline CDR1 is LNHNV and CDR2 is YYDKDF (reference sequence). V dropped 9 bases and J dropped 0 bases, with 12 bases sitting between them. The CDR3 region is CATLPDYSNQPQHF. The CDR3 DNA sequence: TGTGCCACACTCCCCGACTATAGCAATCAGCCCCAGCATTTT.

The genes are TRBV18 and TRBJ1-5; TRBD1 might be the D (5 bases). The V end lost 5 bases, the J end lost 1 base, and 9 bases lay between the germline ends. Germline V lookup: CDR1 KGHSH, CDR2 LQKENI. The CDR3 consists of 14 residues. This CDR3 reads CASSGYRSNQPQHF. The CDR3 nucleotides read TGTGCCAGCTCAGGGTACAGGAGCAATCAGCCCCAGCATTTT. The whole variable domain, filled in from reference TRBV18 and TRBJ1-5, reads NAGVMQNPRHLVRRRGQEARLRCSPMKGHSHVYWYRQLPEEGLKFMVYLQKENIIDESGMPKERFSAEFPKEGPSILRIQQVVRGDSAAYFCASSGYRSNQPQHFGDGTRLSIL.

The rearrangement joins TRBV5-1 to TRBJ1-3; D call uncertain. CDR1 and CDR2 from the germline V gene are SGHRS and YFSETQ. Trimming cost V 7 bases and J 0 bases, with 11 bases left between them. The CDR3 consists of 14 residues. The CDR3 bases are TGCGCCAGCTCAGCGGAAGGCTCTGGAAACACCATATATTTT. Amino acid sequence: CASSAEGSGNTIYF.

The V gene is TRBV28, the J gene TRBJ2-7; 12 bases are a match to TRBD2. V trimming: 4 bases; J trimming: 4 bases; junction bases outside the gene matches: 17. CDR1 and CDR2 from the germline V gene are MDHEN and SYDVKM. This CDR3 region has 19 residues. The CDR3 DNA is TGTGCCAGCAGTTCCCGATTCCCCTCTAGCGGGAGGGTCTGGTACGAGCAGTACTTC. This gives the protein CASSSRFPSSGRVWYEQYF.

This rearrangement joins TRBV9 to TRBJ1-1; 7 bases align to TRBD1. The CDR3 loop spans 14 amino acids. Germline V lookup: CDR1 SGDLS, CDR2 YYNGEE. J gave up 3 bases and V 4 bases, and 6 bases lay outside the gene matches. The CDR3 nucleotides read TGTGCCAGCAGCCCGACAGGGTTAGACACTGAAGCTTTCTTT. It specifies CASSPTGLDTEAFF.

This clone was seen just once. This sequence joins TRBV4-1 and TRBJ1-5; perhaps TRBD1 as D (5 bases). This CDR3 contains 19 residues. V gave up 1 base and J gave up 6 bases, with 25 bases separating them. CDR1 and CDR2 from the germline V gene are MGHRA and YSYEKL. CDR3 DNA: TGCGCCAGCAGCCAAGCTGGGACGGGTCGCTTCTTTAGGGGTCAGCCCCAGCATTTT. It yields the protein CASSQAGTGRFFRGQPQHF.

The genes are TRBV18 and TRBJ1-3; 7 nucleotides line up with TRBD1. CDR1 and CDR2 (germline): KGHSH, LQKENI. This CDR3 region has 15 residues. With V trimmed by 3 bases and J by 2 bases, 4 bases remained unmatched. CDR3 amino acids: CASSPLGTAGNTIYF. The DNA of the CDR3 is TGTGCCAGCTCACCCCTTGGGACAGCTGGAAACACCATATATTTT.

This clone has only one observation. J is TRBJ2-1 and V is TRBV6-4; 10 nucleotides match TRBD1. Germline V gene data show CDR1 as MRHNA and CDR2 as SNTAGT. V lost 2 bases to trimming and J lost 7 bases; unmatched junction nucleotides: 8. This CDR3 is 16 amino acids long. CDR3 bases: TGTGCCAGCAGTGACAAACGACAGGGGGCGAAAAATGAGCAGTTCTTC. Encoded protein: CASSDKRQGAKNEQFF.

The V and J genes are TRBV18 and TRBJ1-3; the match to TRBD1 covers 12 bases. The CDR3 has 19 residues. The germline V gene has CDR1 KGHSH and CDR2 LQKENI. Trimming cost V 2 bases and J 3 bases; bases outside gene matches: 11. The CDR3 sequence: CASSPNLRDRGRYGNTIYF. The CDR3 DNA is TGTGCCAGCTCACCAAACCTCCGGGACAGGGGGCGGTATGGAAACACCATATATTTT. The complete variable domain, with remaining parts taken from reference TRBV18 and TRBJ1-3, reads NAGVMQNPRHLVRRRGQEARLRCSPMKGHSHVYWYRQLPEEGLKFMVYLQKENIIDESGMPKERFSAEFPKEGPSILRIQQVVRGDSAAYFCASSPNLRDRGRYGNTIYFGEGSWLTVV.

V gene TRBV5-4 combines with J gene TRBJ2-1; 9 bases agree with TRBD2. V trimming: 5 bases; J trimming: 9 bases; junction bases outside the gene matches: 12. Germline CDR1 and CDR2: SGHNT and YYREEE (reference sequence). The CDR3 runs 15 residues. The CDR3 region is CASREPGLASTEQFF. Written as DNA, the CDR3 is TGTGCCAGCAGGGAACCGGGACTAGCAAGTACTGAGCAGTTCTTC.

On this clone: This specimen includes other DNA sequences encoding the same CDR3. The rearrangement links TRBV12-3 or TRBV12-4 to TRBJ2-7; 9 nucleotides match TRBD1. The CDR3 loop spans 13 amino acids. V lost 3 bases to trimming and J lost 5 bases; unmatched junction nucleotides: 2. The DNA of the CDR3 is TGTGCCAGCAGTTTCGACAGGGGGGACGAGCAGTACTTC. Translating gives CASSFDRGDEQYF.

The J gene is TRBJ1-1, the V gene TRBV7-8, with D unclear. The V gene lost 3 bases and the J gene lost 4 bases, with 9 bases spanning the gap. The CDR3 is 13 residues long. Germline CDR1 reads SGHVS; CDR2 reads FQNEAQ. CDR3 amino acids: CASSFLPSTEAFF. The CDR3 bases are TGTGCCAGCAGCTTTTTACCGTCCACTGAAGCTTTCTTT.

The V gene is TRBV5-1, the J gene TRBJ1-3; D ambiguous. Trimming removed 0 bases at V and 1 base at J, with 8 bases between. The CDR3 extends over 15 amino acids. Germline V lookup: CDR1 SGHRS, CDR2 YFSETQ. CDR3 protein: CASSLGSASGNTIYF. The CDR3 DNA is TGCGCCAGCAGCTTGGGTTCGGCTTCTGGAAACACCATATATTTT.

This sequence joins TRBV7-2 and TRBJ1-2, with 10 positions matching TRBD1. Germline loops: CDR1 SGHTA, CDR2 FQGNSA. CDR3 length: 13 residues. V dropped 7 bases and J dropped 6; count of bases not matched to a gene: 5. The DNA for the CDR3 is TGTGCCAGCACCGGGACAGGGGTGGATGGCTACACCTTC. This translates into CASTGTGVDGYTF. The full variable domain, in which reference TRBV7-2 and TRBJ1-2 provide the parts outside the CDR3, is GAGVSQSPSNKVTEKGKDVELRCDPISGHTALYWYRQSLGQGLEFLIYFQGNSAPDKSGLPSDRFSAERTGGSVSTLTIQRTQQEDSAVYLCASTGTGVDGYTFGSGTRLTVV.

The CDR3 nucleotides read TGCGCCAGCAGCCAAGATGGCTGGTCTAGCGGGAGGCGGGAGCAGTTCTTC. Its translation: CASSQDGWSSGRREQFF. The chain joins TRBV4-3 to TRBJ2-1; 11 bases map to TRBD2. The germline V gene encodes CDR1 LGHNA and CDR2 YSLEER. The CDR3 runs to 17 residues. Trimming removed 0 bases from V and 10 bases from J; junction bases left unmatched: 11.

The J gene is TRBJ1-2, the V gene TRBV2; D remains ambiguous. Germline-derived CDR1 and CDR2 are SNHLY and FYNNEI. The germline V and J ends were trimmed by 3 bases and 5 bases, with 7 bases remaining between them. There are 12 residues in the CDR3. The CDR3 spells CASSETAYGYTF. In DNA, the CDR3 is TGTGCCAGCAGTGAGACTGCTTATGGCTACACCTTC.

This clone appeared a single time. V is TRBV18 and J is TRBJ1-1, with D perhaps TRBD1 (6 bases). Trimming took 2 bases from V and 5 from J, leaving 15 bases between them. The CDR3 extends over 15 amino acids. The V gene's germline CDR1 is KGHSH and CDR2 LQKENI. CDR3 DNA sequence: TGTGCCAGCTCACCATACGGTCGAGGGGGGACTGAAGCTTTCTTT. It codes for CASSPYGRGGTEAFF.

In the case of this clone: Because the CDR3's place on the DNA is in doubt, the DNA is left out and the CDR3 is given as listed by TCRdb. The V and J genes are TRBV7-5 and TRBJ1-2. TRBV7-5 is tagged as a pseudogene. Inclusive of both ends, the CDR3 amounts to 16 amino acids. CDR3 region: CARSLKGRYGCYGYTF.

The V gene is TRBV4-1, the J gene TRBJ2-2, with TRBD1 identical over 7 bases. The J segment lost 6 bases and the V segment lost 4 bases, leaving 5 bases of the junction unmatched. The CDR3 extends over 14 amino acids. Germline V CDR1 and CDR2: MGHRA, YSYEKL. CDR3 protein: CASSPKQGSGELFF. The CDR3, as DNA: TGCGCCAGCAGCCCTAAACAGGGGTCCGGGGAGCTGTTTTTT.

The chain links TRBV29-1 to TRBJ2-2; 8 nucleotides line up with TRBD1. The CDR3 has 15 amino acids. V lost 5 bases, J lost 1 base, and 6 bases stayed unmatched. Germline CDR1 reads SQVTM; CDR2 reads ANQGSEA. This chain's CDR3 is CSVSPGTGNTGELFF. The CDR3 DNA is TGCAGCGTTAGCCCCGGGACAGGGAACACCGGGGAGCTGTTTTTT.

The chain is built from TRBV7-2 and TRBJ1-3, with a possible D match to TRBD1 (5 bases). Germline V gene data show CDR1 as SGHTA and CDR2 as FQGNSA. V shed 0 bases and J shed 0 bases, with 6 bases lying between them. This CDR3 contains 15 residues. CDR3 nucleotides: TGTGCCAGCAGCTTAGCGGGGGGCTCTGGAAACACCATATATTTT. This translates into CASSLAGGSGNTIYF.

The rearrangement uses TRBV5-6 and TRBJ1-4; D is unresolved. Germline V gives CDR1 SGHDT, CDR2 YYEEEE. There are 14 residues in the CDR3. Trimming stripped 5 bases from V and 0 bases from J, with 8 bases between. CDR3 residues: CASRDYATNEKLFF. The CDR3 DNA reads TGTGCCAGCAGGGACTATGCAACTAATGAAAAACTGTTTTTT.

The rearrangement joins TRBV5-1 to TRBJ2-7; D might be TRBD1 or TRBD2, each matching 5 bases. V shed 0 bases and J shed 0 bases, with 13 bases lying between them. Germline CDR1 and CDR2: SGHRS and YFSETQ. This CDR3 comprises 16 residues. The CDR3 DNA sequence: TGCGCCAGCAGCTTGGGCGTGGGGGAATACTCCTACGAGCAGTACTTC. Its protein is CASSLGVGEYSYEQYF.

This clone was counted a few times. This chain connects TRBV2 to TRBJ1-5; 7 nucleotides align to TRBD1. The ends lost 7 bases at V and 5 bases at J; junction bases unmatched: 5. CDR3 size: 13 residues. Germline V gene data show CDR1 as SNHLY and CDR2 as FYNNEI. The CDR3 nucleotides read TGTGCCAGCACGGGGCAGGGGGATCAGCCCCAGCATTTT. This codes for CASTGQGDQPQHF. The complete variable domain, with remaining parts taken from reference TRBV2 and TRBJ1-5, reads EPEVTQTPSHQVTQMGQEVILRCVPISNHLYFYWYRQILGQKVEFLVSFYNNEISEKSEIFDDQFSVERPDGSNFTLKIRSTKLEDSAMYFCASTGQGDQPQHFGDGTRLSIL.

This clone appeared once. Other DNA sequences from this sample encode an identical CDR3 as well. V usage is TRBV6-1 and J usage is TRBJ2-1; D is unclear. The CDR3 extends over 13 amino acids. V lost 3 bases and J 5 bases, leaving 8 bases between the germline ends. Germline V gives CDR1 MNHNS, CDR2 SASEGT. The CDR3 reads CASSDPGDNEQFF. Here the CDR3 DNA reads TGTGCCAGCAGTGACCCTGGGGACAATGAGCAGTTCTTC.

The chain joins TRBV6-2 or TRBV6-3 to TRBJ2-5; 11 nucleotides line up with TRBD2. The CDR3 covers 18 residues. Losses at the gene ends were 0 bases for V and 2 bases for J; bases not matched to a gene: 8. The germline V gene has CDR1 MNHEY and CDR2 SVGEGT. The CDR3 region is CASSYSASSGGMQETQYF. DNA of the CDR3: TGTGCCAGCAGTTACTCGGCCTCTAGCGGGGGGATGCAAGAGACCCAGTACTTC.

The gene calls are TRBV5-1 and TRBJ2-7; D unclear. With 4 bases removed from V and 3 bases from J, the gap between germline ends came to 5 bases. This CDR3 is built from 11 residues. Per germline, CDR1 SGHRS and CDR2 YFSETQ. As DNA, the CDR3 is TGCGCCAGCAGCACCCTCTACGAGCAGTACTTC. Its translation is CASSTLYEQYF.

The rearrangement joins TRBV18 to TRBJ1-2; D remains ambiguous. With 3 bases removed from V and 8 bases from J, the gap between germline ends came to 19 bases. The germline CDR1 and CDR2 sequences are KGHSH and LQKENI. The CDR3 covers 15 residues. Written as DNA, the CDR3 is TGTGCCAGCTCACCGGAGGAAACTGGACGAGGAGGCTACACCTTC. Its translation is CASSPEETGRGGYTF.

This clone was picked up a small number of times. The chain uses TRBV10-3 and TRBJ1-2; 8 nucleotides align to TRBD1. Germline assignment: CDR1 ENHRY and CDR2 SYGVKD. This CDR3 contains 13 residues. V lost 10 bases, J lost 0 bases, and 4 bases stayed unmatched. The CDR3 coding sequence is TGTGCCACCGGGACAGGACCTAACTATGGCTACACCTTC. Translated, it gives CATGTGPNYGYTF.

The V call is TRBV28, the J call TRBJ2-2; 7 bases are shared with TRBD2. Losses at the gene ends were 5 bases for V and 5 bases for J; bases not matched to a gene: 8. This CDR3 region has 15 residues. CDR1 is MDHEN and CDR2 is SYDVKM in the germline V gene. The CDR3 sequence: CASSVTGTTTGELFF. CDR3 coding DNA: TGTGCCAGCAGTGTTACCGGGACTACAACCGGGGAGCTGTTTTTT.